These 28 T cell receptor beta chains share one sample of origin, sequenced in a study of molecular identifiers for immune sequencing clone quantification. TCRdb re-analysed the PCR reads in MiXCR, keeping a single row per CDR3 protein. The repertoire holds about half a million distinct CDR3 sequences, with 25% as singletons. The material sequenced was naive CD8+ T cells from blood, with Jurkat cell RNA spiked in. This sample's subset: FACS-sorted CD8+CD4-CCR7+CD45RA+ naive T cells. The origin of the receptors is a human donor in good health. Some libraries in this study had Jurkat cell RNA spiked in.

This clonotype was seen a few times. The chain has TRBV15 and TRBJ1-5, with D unresolved. The V and J ends lost 0 bases and 2 bases respectively, with 11 bases between them. The V gene's germline CDR1 is LNHNV and CDR2 YYDKDF (reference sequence). This CDR3 is 16 amino acids long. The CDR3 reads CATSRDWSVGNQPQHF. For the CDR3, the DNA is TGTGCCACCAGCAGAGATTGGAGTGTTGGCAATCAGCCCCAGCATTTT.

The V and J genes are TRBV3-1 and TRBJ2-1; maybe TRBD1 (6 bases). Per the germline V gene, CDR1 is LGHDT and CDR2 is YNNKEL (reference sequence). The V end lost 1 base, the J end lost 2 bases, and 12 bases lay between the germline ends. The CDR3 loop spans 16 amino acids. CDR3 amino acids: CASSQGGTGTYNEQFF. As DNA, the CDR3 is TGTGCCAGCAGCCAAGGAGGAACAGGGACCTACAATGAGCAGTTCTTC.

The chain is built from TRBV7-8 and TRBJ2-5; unclear D gene. The CDR3 has 15 amino acids. Trimming shortened V by 0 bases and J by 2 bases, and 10 bases separated the two germline ends. In germline, CDR1 is SGHVS, CDR2 FQNEAQ. The DNA for the CDR3 is TGTGCCAGCAGCTTAGCGGCAGGAACACAAGAGACCCAGTACTTC. Protein product: CASSLAAGTQETQYF. The variable domain in full, completed from reference TRBV7-8 and TRBJ2-5, reads GAGVSQSPRYKVAKRGQDVALRCDPISGHVSLFWYQQALGQGPEFLTYFQNEAQLDKSGLPSDRFFAERPEGSVSTLKIQRTQQEDSAVYLCASSLAAGTQETQYFGPGTRLLVL.

This clonotype was found once. V usage is TRBV29-1 and J usage is TRBJ2-5, with D uncertain. The CDR3 has 12 residues. The V gene's germline CDR1 is SQVTM and CDR2 ANQGSEA. The CDR3 DNA follows: TGCAGTGCCGAGTGGTGCGGAGAGACCCAGTACTTC. This codes for CSAEWCGETQYF. Together with reference TRBV29-1 and TRBJ2-5, the CDR3 gives the full variable domain: SAVISQKPSRDICQRGTSLTIQCQVDSQVTMMFWYRQQPGQSLTLIATANQGSEATYESGFVIDKFPISRPNLTFSTLTVSNMSPEDSSIYLCSAEWCGETQYFGPGTRLLVL.

J is TRBJ2-3 and V is TRBV10-1; D is uncertain. V dropped 7 bases and J dropped 3 bases, with 14 bases sitting between them. CDR1 and CDR2 (germline): WNHNN, SYGVQD (reference sequence). There are 14 residues in the CDR3. CDR3 DNA sequence: TGCGCCAGCATATCTCATCGTAAAACAGATACGCAGTATTTT. This sequence encodes CASISHRKTDTQYF.

With respect to this clonotype: Sequence at one end of the junction differs from germline and may be a read error. The V and J genes are TRBV5-6 and TRBJ2-1; tentative D call: TRBD1 (5 bases). This CDR3 comprises 16 residues. Germline loops: CDR1 SGHDT, CDR2 YYEEEE. The CDR3 loop is CASGFYTSGPYNEQFF. Written as DNA, the CDR3 is TGTGCCAGCGGCTTCTATACTTCAGGGCCTTACAATGAGCAGTTCTTC.

V is TRBV10-3 and J is TRBJ1-1, with 7 bases lining up with TRBD1. Unmatched junction bases numbered 5, after V lost 5 bases and J lost 5 bases. Germline V gene sequence: CDR1 ENHRY, CDR2 SYGVKD. This CDR3 region has 13 residues. CDR3 DNA sequence: TGTGCCATCAGTATAAAGGGGGCTACTGAAGCTTTCTTT. This codes for CAISIKGATEAFF.

On this clonotype itself: A single base separates this from a much larger clone, so it may be a read error. The rearrangement joins TRBV20-1 to TRBJ2-3; D remains unclear. Germline V gene sequence: CDR1 DFQATT, CDR2 SNEGSKA (reference sequence). The CDR3 is made up of 13 amino acids. The CDR3: CSATDLRWDTPYF. DNA for the CDR3: TGCAGTGCTACAGACCTTCGCTGGGATACGCCGTATTTT.

This clonotype was observed a few times. The genes are TRBV5-6 and TRBJ2-1; 11 bases line up with TRBD2. The CDR3 consists of 17 residues. Germline CDR1 SGHDT, CDR2 YYEEEE. Losses at the gene ends were 0 bases for V and 7 bases for J; bases not matched to a gene: 9. CDR3 in amino acids: CASSLEVGLAADNEQFF. CDR3 DNA: TGTGCCAGCAGCTTGGAGGTGGGACTAGCGGCGGATAATGAGCAGTTCTTC.

The sample holds many counts of this clonotype. The V and J genes are TRBV7-9 and TRBJ2-3; 7 nucleotides line up with TRBD1. This CDR3 has 14 residues. Germline values: CDR1 SEHNR, CDR2 FQNEAQ (reference sequence). Trimming removed 4 bases from V and 4 bases from J; junction bases left unmatched: 5. CDR3 sequence: CASSSRQGSDTQYF. The CDR3 DNA reads as TGTGCCAGCAGCTCAAGACAGGGATCAGATACGCAGTATTTT.

Worth noting for this clonotype: This may be a read error: a much more frequent sequence differs by one nucleotide. The genes are TRBV5-6 and TRBJ2-4, with D possibly matching TRBD1 (6 bases). CDR3 length equals 15 residues. Germline loops: CDR1 SGHDT, CDR2 YYEEEE. Between the trimmed V and J ends, which lost 1 base and 8 bases, there was a span of 16 bases. CDR3 nucleotides: TGTGCCAGCAGCTTGACAGGGAAGGTTCATGACATTCAGTACTTC. Translation: CASSLTGKVHDIQYF.

About this clonotype: The junction shows a germline mismatch at one end, possibly a read error. The chain recombines TRBV27 with TRBJ2-7; 7 bases line up with TRBD1. The germline V gene encodes CDR1 MNHEY and CDR2 SMNVEV (reference sequence). The CDR3 extends over 14 amino acids. The CDR3 region has the DNA TGTGCCCGCAGTTTTGAGGGGGCCCCCTACGAGCAGTACTTC. Encoded protein: CARSFEGAPYEQYF.

In this sample, this clonotype turned up many times. V usage is TRBV19 and J usage is TRBJ2-3, with 13 nucleotides matching TRBD2. Germline assignment: CDR1 LNHDA and CDR2 SQIVND (reference sequence). With V trimmed by 7 bases and J by 4 bases, 5 bases remained unmatched. The CDR3 extends over 15 amino acids. CDR3 sequence (DNA): TGTGCCAGTACCCGGACTAGCGGGAGTTCAGATACGCAGTATTTT. Protein product: CASTRTSGSSDTQYF.

This clonotype was seen many times. This chain links TRBV4-1 with TRBJ2-7; 11 bases are a match to TRBD1. The CDR3 covers 15 residues. V lost 4 bases, J lost 3 bases, and 5 bases stayed unmatched. Per germline, CDR1 MGHRA and CDR2 YSYEKL. The chain's CDR3 is CASSLGTGGDYEQYF. CDR3 sequence (DNA): TGCGCCAGCAGCCTGGGGACAGGGGGGGACTACGAGCAGTACTTC.

This clonotype has a handful of counts. The gene calls are TRBV29-1 and TRBJ2-1, with 8 bases fitting TRBD2. Germline lookup yields CDR1 SQVTM and CDR2 ANQGSEA. Germline trimming cut 4 bases from V and 0 bases from J; bases unmatched to any gene: 5. The CDR3 runs 15 residues. The CDR3 is CSVVLAVPSYNEQFF. For the CDR3, the DNA is TGCAGCGTTGTACTAGCGGTTCCCTCCTACAATGAGCAGTTCTTC.

Comments on this clonotype: A much bigger clone sits one base away, suggesting this may be a read error. The rearrangement links TRBV12-3 or TRBV12-4 to TRBJ2-2, with a tentative D call TRBD1 (6 bases). There are 16 residues in the CDR3. The chain's CDR3 is CASSSPGTRNNGELFF. The CDR3 nucleotides read TGTGCCAGCAGTTCCCCCGGGACACGGAACAACGGGGAGCTGTTTTTT.

In this sample, this clonotype turned up many times. The chain carries TRBV20-1 and TRBJ1-1; D is possibly TRBD1 (6 bases). V lost 4 bases and J 8 bases, leaving 8 bases between the germline ends. CDR3 length: 10 amino acids. The germline V gene has CDR1 DFQATT and CDR2 SNEGSKA (reference sequence). In nucleotides, the CDR3 is TGCAGTGCTACTGACAGGGAAGCTTTCTTT. This codes for CSATDREAFF.

Turning to this clonotype: This likely comes from a read error, as the CDR3 has no conserved phenylalanine or tryptophan at its end. The chain has TRBV12-3 or TRBV12-4 and TRBJ1-1, with 7 bases that match TRBD1. This CDR3 is built from 14 residues. Unmatched junction bases numbered 3, after V lost 5 bases and J lost 0 bases. As DNA, the CDR3 is TGTGCCAGCAGTGACAGGGACCTGAACACTGAAGCTTTCTCT. It codes for CASSDRDLNTEAFS.

This clonotype was detected a few times. V is TRBV7-9 and J is TRBJ2-2; D uncertain. Germline CDR1 is SEHNR and CDR2 is FQNEAQ (reference sequence). The CDR3 is made up of 16 amino acids. Trimming shortened V by 5 bases and J by 4 bases, and 17 bases separated the two germline ends. The CDR3 nucleotides are TGTGCCAGCAGCCATATAGACCCTACCTTCACCGGGGAGCTGTTTTTT. It encodes CASSHIDPTFTGELFF.

This clonotype was seen a few times. The chain carries TRBV6-1 and TRBJ1-1, with D possibly TRBD1 on 5 matching bases. Germline CDR1 reads MNHNS; CDR2 reads SASEGT. V lost 7 bases and J lost 1, with 13 bases in between. CDR3 size: 14 residues. This CDR3 is CASISGRRNTEAFF. The CDR3 DNA is TGTGCCAGCATTTCGGGACGGAGGAACACTGAAGCTTTCTTT.

The chain has TRBV4-1 and TRBJ1-2; D gene ambiguous. V was cut by 3 bases and J by 3 bases, with 14 bases left in between. The CDR3 runs to 15 residues. Per germline, CDR1 MGHRA and CDR2 YSYEKL. Here the CDR3 DNA reads TGCGCCAGCAGCCAGGGGTCACGCGAATACTATGGCTACACCTTC. It specifies CASSQGSREYYGYTF.

Remarks on this clonotype: Possible read error: a much larger clone is one base away. The chain joins TRBV24-1 to TRBJ2-3; D remains ambiguous. With 2 bases removed from V and 8 bases from J, the gap between germline ends came to 7 bases. The germline V gene has CDR1 KGHDR and CDR2 SFDVKD. This CDR3 comprises 12 residues. In DNA form, the CDR3 reads TGTGCCACCAGTGATTCGATCGGTACGCAGTATTTT. Amino acid sequence: CATSDSIGTQYF.

V and J are TRBV11-2 and TRBJ2-7; D is ambiguous. From germline, CDR1 is SGHAT and CDR2 FQNNGV. The V end was cut by 1 base, the J end by 4 bases, with 8 bases between. The CDR3 consists of 13 residues. CDR3 region: CASSLAQPYEQYF. The CDR3 DNA is TGTGCCAGCAGCTTAGCTCAGCCTTACGAGCAGTACTTC.

This clonotype was picked up many times. This chain joins TRBV12-3 or TRBV12-4 and TRBJ1-1; perhaps TRBD1 as D (6 bases). The ends were cut back, 7 bases at V and 12 bases at J, with 18 bases in the middle. The CDR3 loop spans 12 amino acids. The CDR3 nucleotides are TGTGCCAGCACTTTCTCGACAGGTCGGTCTTTCTTT. It is translated as CASTFSTGRSFF.

This clonotype was picked up many times. The chain employs TRBV6-5 and TRBJ2-3; 8 nucleotides align to TRBD1. The V gene end was trimmed by 5 bases and the J gene end by 3 bases; junction bases not matched to a gene: 7. This CDR3 has 15 residues. CDR1 MNHEY and CDR2 SVGAGI come from the germline V gene. CDR3 bases: TGTGCCAGCAGTCAAACAGGGGGTCGGACAGATACGCAGTATTTT. Its protein product is CASSQTGGRTDTQYF.

The chain has TRBV12-3 or TRBV12-4 and TRBJ1-5, with D possibly matching TRBD1 (6 bases). V lost 5 bases and J 0 bases, leaving 14 bases between the germline ends. This CDR3 region has 16 residues. The CDR3 nucleotides are TGTGCCAGCAGTATCAGACAGGCCTATAGCAATCAGCCCCAGCATTTT. This gives the protein CASSIRQAYSNQPQHF.

At least ten counts were recorded for this clonotype. The chain joins TRBV28 to TRBJ1-5; tentatively, D is TRBD1 (5 bases). Trimming removed 2 bases from V and 4 bases from J, with 9 bases in between. This CDR3 region has 14 residues. Germline V gene data show CDR1 as MDHEN and CDR2 as SYDVKM. In nucleotides, the CDR3 is TGTGCCAGCAGTTTAGAGGGGCTGAATCAGCCCCAGCATTTT. Its translation: CASSLEGLNQPQHF.

The chain employs TRBV27 and TRBJ2-2; the match to TRBD2 covers 10 bases. Germline loops: CDR1 MNHEY, CDR2 SMNVEV (reference sequence). The CDR3 is 16 amino acids. Trimming cost V 5 bases and J 4 bases; bases outside gene matches: 7. The CDR3 nucleotides read TGTGCCAGCAGTCCTAGCGGGGGCCCCCTCACCGGGGAGCTGTTTTTT. Amino acids: CASSPSGGPLTGELFF.